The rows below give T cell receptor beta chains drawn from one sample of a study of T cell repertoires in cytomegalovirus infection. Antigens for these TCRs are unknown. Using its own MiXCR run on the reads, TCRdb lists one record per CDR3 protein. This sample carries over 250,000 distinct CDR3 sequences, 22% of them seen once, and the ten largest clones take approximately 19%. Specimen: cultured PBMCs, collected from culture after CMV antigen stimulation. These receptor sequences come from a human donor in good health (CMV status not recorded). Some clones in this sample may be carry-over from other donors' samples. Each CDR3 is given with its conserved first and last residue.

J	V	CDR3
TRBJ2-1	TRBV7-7	CASRPSAYNEQFF
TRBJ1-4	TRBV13	CASSLGPINEKLFF
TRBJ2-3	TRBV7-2	CASSLALTSTDTQYF
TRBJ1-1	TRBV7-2	CASSLGMLPTEAFF
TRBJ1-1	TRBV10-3	CASTQGDTEAFF
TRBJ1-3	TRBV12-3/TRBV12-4	CASRPGDVNTIYF
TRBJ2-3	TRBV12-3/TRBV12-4	CASSFWTSGSGGVSADTQYF
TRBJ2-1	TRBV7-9	CASRGGARTSSSYNEQFF
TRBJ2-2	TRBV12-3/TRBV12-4	CASSFRAGELFF
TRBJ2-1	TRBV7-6	CAGSYISGRISYNEQFF
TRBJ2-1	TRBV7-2	CASSLALVGGCNEQFF
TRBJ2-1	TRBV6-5	CASSYSGLAGGSNEQFF
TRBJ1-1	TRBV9	CASSVGGRVPEAFF
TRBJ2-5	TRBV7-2	CASSLVGQGQETQYF
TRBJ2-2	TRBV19	CASTGTGDTGELFF
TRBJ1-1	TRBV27	CASSHRQGAMGTEAFF
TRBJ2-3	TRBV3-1	CASSQATGRTDTQYF
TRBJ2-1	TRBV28	CASSPPEAGHYNEQFF
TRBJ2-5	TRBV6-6	CASSYPRLAGGRETQYF
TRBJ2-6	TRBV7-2	CASSQRGGGSGANVLTF
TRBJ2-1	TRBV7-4	CASSLEEALGNEQLF
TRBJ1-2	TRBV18	CASSPPSGDGYTF
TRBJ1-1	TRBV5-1	CASQMTALNTEAFF
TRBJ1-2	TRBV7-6	CASSIPGGVGYTF